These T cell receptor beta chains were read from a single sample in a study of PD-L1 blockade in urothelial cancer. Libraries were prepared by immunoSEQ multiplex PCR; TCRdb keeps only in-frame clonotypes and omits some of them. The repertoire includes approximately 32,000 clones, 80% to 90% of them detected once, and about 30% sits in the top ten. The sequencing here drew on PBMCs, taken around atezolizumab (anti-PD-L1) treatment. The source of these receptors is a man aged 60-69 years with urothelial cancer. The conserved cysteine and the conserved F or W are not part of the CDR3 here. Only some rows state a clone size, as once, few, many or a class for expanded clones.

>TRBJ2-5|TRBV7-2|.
ASSLEFLGETQY
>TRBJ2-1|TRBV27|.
ASSYKLAGGWKQF
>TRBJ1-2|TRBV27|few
ASSRGGGGYGYT
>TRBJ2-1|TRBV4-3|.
ASSQAPGLAGATYNEQF
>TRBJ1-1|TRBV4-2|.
ASSQGTGDTEAF
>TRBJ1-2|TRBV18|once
ASSSKLQQGANYGYT
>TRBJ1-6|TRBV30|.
AWSASGQGNSPLH
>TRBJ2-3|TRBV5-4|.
ASSDRGAGSTDTQY
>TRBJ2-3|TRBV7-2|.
ASGREGRGDTQY
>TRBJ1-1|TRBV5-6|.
ASSGPSTGRTEAF
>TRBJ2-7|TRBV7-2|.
ASSSRGGTTYEQY
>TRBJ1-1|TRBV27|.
ASSLSVRGVRDPEAF
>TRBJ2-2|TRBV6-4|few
ASRDGNRATGELF
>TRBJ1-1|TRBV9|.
ASSLRGNTEAF
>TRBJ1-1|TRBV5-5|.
ASRPPGQMNTEAF
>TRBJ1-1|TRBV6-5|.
ASSYRGQGYTEAF
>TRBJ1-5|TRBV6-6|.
ASRQGQVYQPQH
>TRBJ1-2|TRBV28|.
ASSLWETGRYGYT
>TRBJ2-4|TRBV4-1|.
ASTDGTGDKNIQY
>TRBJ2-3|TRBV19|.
ASSIGTSTDTQY
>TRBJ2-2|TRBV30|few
AWNSAPATGELF
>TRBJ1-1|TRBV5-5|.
ASSLGTGGENTEAF